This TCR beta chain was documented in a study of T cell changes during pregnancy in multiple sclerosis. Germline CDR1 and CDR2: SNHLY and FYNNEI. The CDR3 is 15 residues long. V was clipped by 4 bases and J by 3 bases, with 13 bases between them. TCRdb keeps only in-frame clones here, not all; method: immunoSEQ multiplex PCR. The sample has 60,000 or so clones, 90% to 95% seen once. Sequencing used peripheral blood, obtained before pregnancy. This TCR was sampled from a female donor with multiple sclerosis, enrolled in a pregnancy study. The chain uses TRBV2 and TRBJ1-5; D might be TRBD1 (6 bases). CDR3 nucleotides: TGTGCCAGCAGTGTGGAGACAGGTTCCAATCAGCCCCAGCATTTT. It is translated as CASSVETGSNQPQHF.